These 15 T cell receptor beta chains were sequenced from one sample in a study of radiotherapy plus CTLA-4 blockade in lung cancer. Clones were sequenced by immunoSEQ multiplex PCR, and TCRdb holds only the in-frame ones, with some missing. The sample shows 75,000 to 95,000 clones, 72% of them seen only once. The sequenced sample was peripheral blood, obtained from a patient treated with radiotherapy plus ipilimumab. These receptors originate from a human donor with non-small cell lung cancer that progressed on radiotherapy plus ipilimumab.

This clone has only one observation. The V gene is TRBV28, the J gene TRBJ2-7; D call uncertain. V was cut by 5 bases and J by 0 bases, with 5 bases left in between. Germline CDR1 reads MDHEN; CDR2 reads SYDVKM. The CDR3 runs to 12 residues. The CDR3 DNA reads TGTGCCAGCAGTCATAGCTCCTACGAGCAGTACTTC. It encodes CASSHSSYEQYF.

V and J are TRBV28 and TRBJ2-7, with TRBD1 matching over 8 bases. This CDR3 has 19 amino acids. Looked up from germline, CDR1 is MDHEN and CDR2 is SYDVKM. Losses at the gene ends were 5 bases for V and 0 bases for J; bases not matched to a gene: 18. The CDR3 coding sequence is TGTGCCAGCAGTCAGGCATATCGGGACAGGAAAGGGAGCTCCTACGAGCAGTACTTC. It translates to CASSQAYRDRKGSSYEQYF.

The CDR3 sequence: CASSLGGAGGYGYTF. The CDR3 DNA sequence: TGTGCCAGCAGCCTTGGGGGGGCGGGCGGCTATGGCTACACCTTC. V gene TRBV5-6 combines with J gene TRBJ1-2; weak D call: TRBD1 (6 bases). The length of the CDR3 is 15 residues. The V and J ends lost 4 bases and 4 bases respectively, with 17 bases between them. Germline V gene data show CDR1 as SGHDT and CDR2 as YYEEEE.

The chain links TRBV29-1 to TRBJ1-1, with TRBD1 matching over 8 bases. J was trimmed by 3 bases and V by 8 bases; bases with no gene match: 8. The CDR3 has 13 residues. Germline CDR1 reads SQVTM; CDR2 reads ANQGSEA. CDR3 sequence: CSFNPRGHTEAFF. The CDR3 nucleotides are TGCAGCTTTAACCCCAGGGGGCACACTGAAGCTTTCTTT.

This chain uses TRBV4-1 with TRBJ2-1, with a tentative D call TRBD1 (6 bases). The V gene lost 0 bases and the J gene lost 3 bases, with 12 bases spanning the gap. Germline assignment: CDR1 MGHRA and CDR2 YSYEKL. The CDR3 length is 16 residues. CDR3 amino acids: CASSQEEGGYYNEQFF. The CDR3, as DNA: TGCGCCAGCAGCCAAGAAGAAGGGGGATACTACAATGAGCAGTTCTTC.

V gene TRBV30 combines with J gene TRBJ2-2; D gene ambiguous. Trimming took 3 bases from V and 6 from J, leaving 11 bases between them. This CDR3 has 13 residues. The germline V gene encodes CDR1 GTSNPN and CDR2 SVGIG (reference sequence). Here the CDR3 reads CAWRDYGPGELFF. CDR3 DNA sequence: TGTGCCTGGAGGGATTATGGACCCGGGGAGCTGTTTTTT.

The chain employs TRBV2 and TRBJ2-1; weak D call: TRBD2 (5 bases). The germline V gene encodes CDR1 SNHLY and CDR2 FYNNEI. Trimming cost V 3 bases and J 8 bases, with 8 bases left between them. This CDR3 spans 12 amino acids. The CDR3 reads CASSEGAYEQFF. The CDR3 DNA is TGTGCCAGCAGTGAGGGAGCGTATGAGCAGTTCTTC.

The V and J genes are TRBV7-2 and TRBJ2-2; D gene uncertain. V was trimmed by 5 bases and J by 5 bases, leaving 12 bases between them. Germline V gene sequence: CDR1 SGHTA, CDR2 FQGNSA. The CDR3 has 14 residues. The chain's CDR3 is CASSPDSRTGELFF. The CDR3 DNA reads as TGTGCCAGCAGCCCCGATAGCAGGACCGGGGAGCTGTTTTTT. Combining the CDR3 with reference TRBV7-2 and TRBJ2-2 gives the whole variable domain GAGVSQSPSNKVTEKGKDVELRCDPISGHTALYWYRQSLGQGLEFLIYFQGNSAPDKSGLPSDRFSAERTGGSVSTLTIQRTQQEDSAVYLCASSPDSRTGELFFGEGSRLTVL.

This clone came up once. The chain is built from TRBV9 and TRBJ2-3; D gene unclear. CDR1 is SGDLS, CDR2 YYNGEE, per germline. This CDR3 comprises 14 residues. Trimming left V 4 bases short and J 0 bases short, with 9 bases between. The CDR3 here is CASSPRSSTDTQYF. DNA of the CDR3: TGTGCCAGCAGCCCCCGATCTAGCACAGATACGCAGTATTTT.

The chain carries TRBV13 and TRBJ2-7; D is unclear. CDR1 PRHDT and CDR2 FYEKMQ come from the germline V gene (reference sequence). V lost 1 base, J lost 0 bases, and 7 bases lay in between. CDR3 length: 14 amino acids. For the CDR3, the DNA is TGTGCCAGCAGCTTAGCTTCGCCCTCCTACGAGCAGTACTTC. It specifies CASSLASPSYEQYF. Looking up the rest from reference TRBV13 and TRBJ2-7 gives the full variable domain: AAGVIQSPRHLIKEKRETATLKCYPIPRHDTVYWYQQGPGQDPQFLISFYEKMQSDKGSIPDRFSAQQFSDYHSELNMSSLELGDSALYFCASSLASPSYEQYFGPGTRLTVT.

The V call is TRBV28, the J call TRBJ2-1; no firm D call. The V end lost 6 bases, the J end lost 7 bases, and 10 bases lay between the germline ends. Germline assignment: CDR1 MDHEN and CDR2 SYDVKM. CDR3 length equals 12 residues. The DNA of the CDR3 is TGTGCCAGCAGCTTCACCGGGAATGAGCAGTTCTTC. It specifies CASSFTGNEQFF.

This clone was found once. This chain joins TRBV28 and TRBJ2-7; D assignment may be TRBD1 or TRBD2 (5 bases each). The CDR3 loop spans 13 amino acids. V was pared by 5 bases and J by 1 base, with 9 bases between. Germline loops: CDR1 MDHEN, CDR2 SYDVKM. The CDR3 DNA is TGTGCCAGCAGTAGGGACCATTCCTACGAGCAGTACTTC. It encodes CASSRDHSYEQYF. Supplemented by reference TRBV28 and TRBJ2-7, the full variable domain reads DVKVTQSSRYLVKRTGEKVFLECVQDMDHENMFWYRQDPGLGLRLIYFSYDVKMKEKGDIPEGYSVSREKKERFSLILESASTNQTSMYLCASSRDHSYEQYFGPGTRLTVT.

The chain has TRBV7-8 and TRBJ2-1; either TRBD1 or TRBD2 may fit D (7 bases each). Trimming removed 7 bases from V and 2 bases from J, with 21 bases in between. Germline values: CDR1 SGHVS, CDR2 FQNEAQ. The CDR3 runs to 17 residues. The CDR3 is CASNDREGYDAYNEQFF. The DNA for the CDR3 is TGTGCCAGCAACGACAGGGAGGGATATGACGCCTACAATGAGCAGTTCTTC.

The chain has TRBV25-1 and TRBJ1-1; no reliable D call. This CDR3 region has 9 residues. CDR1 is MGHDK and CDR2 is SYGVNS in the germline V gene. Trimming stripped 10 bases from V and 11 bases from J, with 11 bases between. This CDR3 reads CAIHTRAFF. In nucleotides, the CDR3 is TGTGCCATCCACACGCGGGCTTTCTTT.

The gene calls are TRBV5-4 and TRBJ2-5, with TRBD2 matching over 13 bases. CDR1 SGHNT and CDR2 YYREEE come from the germline V gene (reference sequence). The CDR3 is 17 amino acids. V gave up 3 bases and J gave up 4 bases; unmatched junction bases: 9. In DNA form, the CDR3 reads TGTGCCAGCAGCTCGGGACTAGCGGGAATATCAGGAGAGACCCAGTACTTC. Protein sequence: CASSSGLAGISGETQYF. Variable domain in full (rest from reference TRBV5-4 and TRBJ2-5): ETGVTQSPTHLIKTRGQQVTLRCSSQSGHNTVSWYQQALGQGPQFIFQYYREEENGRGNFPPRFSGLQFPNYSSELNVNALELDDSALYLCASSSGLAGISGETQYFGPGTRLLVL.